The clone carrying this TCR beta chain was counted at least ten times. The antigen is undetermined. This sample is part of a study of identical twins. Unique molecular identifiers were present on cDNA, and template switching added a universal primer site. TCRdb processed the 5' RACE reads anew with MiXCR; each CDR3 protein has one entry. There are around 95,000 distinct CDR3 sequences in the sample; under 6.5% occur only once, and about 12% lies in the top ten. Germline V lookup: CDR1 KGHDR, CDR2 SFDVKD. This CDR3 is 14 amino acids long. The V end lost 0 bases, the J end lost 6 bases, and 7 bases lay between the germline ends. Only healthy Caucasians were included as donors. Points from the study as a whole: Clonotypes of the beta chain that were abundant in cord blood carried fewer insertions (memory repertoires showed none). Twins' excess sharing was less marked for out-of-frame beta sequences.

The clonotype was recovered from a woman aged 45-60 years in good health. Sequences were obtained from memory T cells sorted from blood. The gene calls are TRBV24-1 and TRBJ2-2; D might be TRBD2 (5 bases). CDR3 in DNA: TGTGCCACCAGTGATTTGGGGAGACCCGGGGAGCTGTTTTTT. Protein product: CATSDLGRPGELFF.